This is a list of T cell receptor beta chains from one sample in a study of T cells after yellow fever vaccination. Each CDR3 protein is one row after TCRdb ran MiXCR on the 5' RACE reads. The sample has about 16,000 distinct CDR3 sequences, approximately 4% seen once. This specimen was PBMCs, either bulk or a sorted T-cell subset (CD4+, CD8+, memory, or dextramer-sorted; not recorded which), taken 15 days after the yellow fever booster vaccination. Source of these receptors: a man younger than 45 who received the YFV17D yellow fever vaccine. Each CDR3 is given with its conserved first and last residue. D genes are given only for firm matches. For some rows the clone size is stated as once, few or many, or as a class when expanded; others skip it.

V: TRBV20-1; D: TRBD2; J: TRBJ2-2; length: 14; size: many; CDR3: CSAATSGGTGELFF; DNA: TGCAGTGCTGCGACTAGCGGGGGCACCGGGGAGCTGTTTTTT
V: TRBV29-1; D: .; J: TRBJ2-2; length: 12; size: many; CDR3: CSVVRRTGELFF; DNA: TGCAGCGTTGTGCGGCGGACCGGGGAGCTGTTTTTT
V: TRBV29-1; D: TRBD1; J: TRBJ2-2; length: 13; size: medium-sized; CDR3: CSAGTGNTGELFF; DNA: TGCAGCGCCGGGACAGGGAACACCGGGGAGCTGTTTTTT
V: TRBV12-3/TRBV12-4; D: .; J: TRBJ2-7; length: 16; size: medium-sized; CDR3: CASSFPEEGPGDEQYF; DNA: TGTGCCAGCAGTTTCCCCGAGGAGGGTCCGGGGGACGAGCAGTACTTC
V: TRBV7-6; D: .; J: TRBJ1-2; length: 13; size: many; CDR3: CASSLGQVFGYTF; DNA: TGTGCCAGCAGCTTAGGACAGGTTTTTGGCTACACCTTC
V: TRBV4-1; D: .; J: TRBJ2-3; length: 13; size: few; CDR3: CASSQESTGTQYF; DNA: TGCGCCAGCAGCCAAGAAAGCACCGGTACGCAGTATTTT
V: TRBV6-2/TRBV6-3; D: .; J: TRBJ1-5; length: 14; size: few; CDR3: CASSYRGHNQPQHF; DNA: TGTGCCAGCAGTTACAGGGGACACAATCAGCCCCAGCATTTT
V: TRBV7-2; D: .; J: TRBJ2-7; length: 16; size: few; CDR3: CASSVLTRDNSYEQYF; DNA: TGTGCCAGCAGCGTCCTGACCCGGGACAACTCCTACGAGCAGTACTTC
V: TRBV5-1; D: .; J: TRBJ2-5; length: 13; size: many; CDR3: CASSFDRKETQYF; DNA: TGCGCCAGCAGCTTCGACAGAAAAGAGACCCAGTACTTC
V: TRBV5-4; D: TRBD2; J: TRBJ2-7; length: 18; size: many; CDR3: CASSTNPLAGEFAYEQYF; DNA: TGTGCCAGCAGCACCAACCCACTAGCGGGAGAGTTTGCCTACGAGCAGTACTTC
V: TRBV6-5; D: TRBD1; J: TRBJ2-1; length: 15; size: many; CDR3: CASSTGTGAYNEQFF; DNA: TGTGCCAGCAGTACCGGGACAGGGGCATACAATGAGCAGTTCTTC
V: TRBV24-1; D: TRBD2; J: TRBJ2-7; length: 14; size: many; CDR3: CATSPRLAGDEQYF; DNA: TGTGCCACCAGTCCGAGACTAGCGGGAGACGAGCAGTACTTC
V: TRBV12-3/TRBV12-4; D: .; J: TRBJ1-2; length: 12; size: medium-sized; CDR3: CASSPGAKGYTF; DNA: TGTGCCAGCAGTCCCGGAGCGAAGGGCTACACCTTC
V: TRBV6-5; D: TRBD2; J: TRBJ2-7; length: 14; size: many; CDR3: CASSLTSGNYEQYF; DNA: TGTGCCAGCAGTTTGACTAGCGGAAACTACGAGCAGTACTTC
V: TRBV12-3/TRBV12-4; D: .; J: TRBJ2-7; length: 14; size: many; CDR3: CASSPSGWTYEQYF; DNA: TGTGCCAGCAGCCCCTCTGGCTGGACTTACGAGCAGTACTTC
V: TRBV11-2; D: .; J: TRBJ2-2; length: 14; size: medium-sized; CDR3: CASRGGGNTGELFF; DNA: TGTGCCAGCAGAGGGGGGGGGAACACCGGGGAGCTGTTTTTT
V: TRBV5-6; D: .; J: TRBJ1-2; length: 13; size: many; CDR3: CASSLIGNYGYTF; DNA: TGTGCCAGCAGCTTGATCGGAAACTATGGCTACACCTTC
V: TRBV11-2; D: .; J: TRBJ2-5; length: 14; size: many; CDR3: CASSFRDQRETQYF; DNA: TGTGCCAGCAGCTTCCGTGACCAACGGGAGACCCAGTACTTC
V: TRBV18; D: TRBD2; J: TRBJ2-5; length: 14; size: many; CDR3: CASSPGGGQETQYF; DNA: TGTGCCAGCTCACCAGGCGGGGGGCAAGAGACCCAGTACTTC
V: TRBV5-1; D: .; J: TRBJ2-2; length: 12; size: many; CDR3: CASRYFSGELFF; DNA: TGCGCCAGCAGGTATTTCTCCGGGGAGCTGTTTTTT
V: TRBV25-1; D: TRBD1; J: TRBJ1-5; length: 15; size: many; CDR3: CASSPDRAGNQPQHF; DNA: TGTGCCAGCAGTCCGGACAGGGCGGGCAATCAGCCCCAGCATTTT
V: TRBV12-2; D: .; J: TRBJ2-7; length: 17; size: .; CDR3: CASRYQQARRRSYEQYF; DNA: TGTGCAAGTCGCTACCAGCAGGCTAGGAGGAGATCCTACGAGCAGTACTTC
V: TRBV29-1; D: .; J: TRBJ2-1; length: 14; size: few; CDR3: CSVSTGDSYNEQFF; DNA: TGCAGCGTTTCGACAGGCGACTCCTACAATGAGCAGTTCTTC
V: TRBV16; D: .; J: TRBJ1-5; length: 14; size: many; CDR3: CASSSDSFHQPQHF; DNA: TGTGCCAGCAGCTCCGACAGTTTCCATCAGCCCCAGCATTTT
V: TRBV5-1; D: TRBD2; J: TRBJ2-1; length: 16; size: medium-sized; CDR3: CASSLVAGEAYNEQFF; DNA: TGCGCCAGCAGCTTGGTAGCGGGAGAGGCCTACAATGAGCAGTTCTTC
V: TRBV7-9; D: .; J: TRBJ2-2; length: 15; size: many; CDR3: CASSFDTVGSGELFF; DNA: TGTGCCAGCAGCTTCGACACAGTAGGTTCCGGGGAGCTGTTTTTT
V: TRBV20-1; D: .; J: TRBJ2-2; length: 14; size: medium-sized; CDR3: CSARDGVYTGELFF; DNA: TGCAGTGCTAGAGATGGGGTGTACACCGGGGAGCTGTTTTTT
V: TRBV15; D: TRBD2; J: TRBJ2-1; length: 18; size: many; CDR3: CATSRDRLAGVNDNEQFF; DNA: TGTGCCACCAGCAGAGATCGGCTAGCGGGAGTTAACGACAATGAGCAGTTCTTC
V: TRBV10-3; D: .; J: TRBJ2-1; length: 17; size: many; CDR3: CAISDSRAIGGNNEQFF; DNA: TGTGCCATCAGTGATTCCAGGGCGATAGGCGGAAACAATGAGCAGTTCTTC
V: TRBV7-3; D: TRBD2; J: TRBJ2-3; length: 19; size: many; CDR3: CASTLNPGLAGGGGDTQYF; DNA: TGTGCCAGCACCTTAAATCCGGGACTAGCGGGAGGAGGGGGAGATACGCAGTATTTT
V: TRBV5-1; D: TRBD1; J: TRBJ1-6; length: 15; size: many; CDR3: CASSWDSPYNSPLHF; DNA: TGCGCCAGCAGTTGGGACAGCCCATATAATTCACCCCTCCACTTT
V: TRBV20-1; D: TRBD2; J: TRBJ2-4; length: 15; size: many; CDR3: CSAHSGGEAKNIQYF; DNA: TGCAGTGCCCACTCGGGGGGAGAGGCCAAAAACATTCAGTACTTC
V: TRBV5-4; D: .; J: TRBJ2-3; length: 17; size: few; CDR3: CASSSYRDIRGTDTQYF; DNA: TGTGCCAGCAGCTCTTACCGGGACATCAGGGGCACAGATACGCAGTATTTT
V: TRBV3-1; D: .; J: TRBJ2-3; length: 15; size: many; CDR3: CASSQVQGVTDTQYF; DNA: TGTGCCAGCAGCCAAGTACAGGGAGTGACAGATACGCAGTATTTT
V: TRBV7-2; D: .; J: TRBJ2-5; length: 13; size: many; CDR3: CASCLTVKETQYF; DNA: TGTGCCAGCTGCCTCACGGTCAAAGAGACCCAGTACTTC
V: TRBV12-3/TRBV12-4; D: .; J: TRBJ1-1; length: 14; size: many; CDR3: CASRPRVMNTEAFF; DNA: TGTGCCAGCAGACCGCGTGTCATGAACACTGAAGCTTTCTTT
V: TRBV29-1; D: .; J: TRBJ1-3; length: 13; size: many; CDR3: CSVEWGSGNTIYF; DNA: TGCAGCGTTGAGTGGGGGAGTGGAAACACCATATATTTT
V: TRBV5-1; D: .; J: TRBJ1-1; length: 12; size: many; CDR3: CASSGEYTEAFF; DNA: TGCGCCAGCAGCGGGGAATACACTGAAGCTTTCTTT
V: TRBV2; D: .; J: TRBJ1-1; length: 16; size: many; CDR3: CASSEVVVGVNTEAFF; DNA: TGTGCCAGCAGTGAAGTCGTCGTCGGGGTGAACACTGAAGCTTTCTTT
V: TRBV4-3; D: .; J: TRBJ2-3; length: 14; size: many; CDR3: CASSQALWSDTQYF; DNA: TGCGCCAGCAGCCAAGCCCTCTGGTCAGATACGCAGTATTTT
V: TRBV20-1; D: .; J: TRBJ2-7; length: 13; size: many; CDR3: CSAGRQLRGEQYF; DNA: TGCAGTGCTGGCCGACAGCTACGTGGCGAGCAGTACTTC
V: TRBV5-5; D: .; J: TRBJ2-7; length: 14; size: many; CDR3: CASSFFQGDYEQYF; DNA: TGTGCCAGCAGCTTCTTTCAGGGTGACTACGAGCAGTACTTC
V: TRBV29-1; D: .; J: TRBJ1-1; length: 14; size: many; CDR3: CSVANSGGSTEAFF; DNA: TGCAGCGTTGCCAATTCGGGGGGAAGCACTGAAGCTTTCTTT
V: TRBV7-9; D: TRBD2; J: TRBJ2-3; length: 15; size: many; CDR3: CASSPTSGKTDTQYF; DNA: TGTGCCAGCAGCCCGACTAGCGGGAAGACAGATACGCAGTATTTT
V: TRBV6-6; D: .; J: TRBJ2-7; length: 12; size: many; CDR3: CASSFPGDEQYF; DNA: TGTGCCAGCAGTTTCCCCGGGGACGAGCAGTACTTC
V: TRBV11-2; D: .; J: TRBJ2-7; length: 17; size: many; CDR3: CASSPGTMAHLSDEQYF; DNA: TGTGCCAGCAGCCCTGGGACAATGGCCCATCTCTCCGACGAGCAGTACTTC
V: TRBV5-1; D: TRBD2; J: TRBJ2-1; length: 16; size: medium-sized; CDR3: CASSQRLAGVYNEQFF; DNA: TGCGCCAGCAGCCAAAGACTAGCGGGAGTGTACAATGAGCAGTTCTTC
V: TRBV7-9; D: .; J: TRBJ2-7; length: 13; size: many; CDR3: CASSLGASAEQYF; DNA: TGTGCCAGCAGCTTAGGGGCTAGCGCCGAGCAGTACTTC
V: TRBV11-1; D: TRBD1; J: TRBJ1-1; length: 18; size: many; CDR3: CASSLAAGTGLRVPTFVF; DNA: TGTGCCAGCAGCTTAGCGGCCGGGACAGGTCTCCGAGTCCCAACTTTCGTCTTT
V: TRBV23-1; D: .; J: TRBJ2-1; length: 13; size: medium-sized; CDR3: CASSRRGINEQFF; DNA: TGCGCCAGCAGTCGGAGAGGGATCAATGAGCAGTTCTTC
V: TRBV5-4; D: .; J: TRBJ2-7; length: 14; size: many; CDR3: CASSLAGRFYEQYF; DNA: TGTGCCAGCAGCTTGGCGGGGAGGTTCTACGAGCAGTACTTC
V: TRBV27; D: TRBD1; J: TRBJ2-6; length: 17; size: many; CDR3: CASSPGTGISGANVLTF; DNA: TGTGCCAGCAGTCCCGGGACAGGGATCTCTGGGGCCAACGTCCTGACTTTC
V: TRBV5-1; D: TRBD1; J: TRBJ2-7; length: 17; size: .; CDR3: CASSLRTTGLSSYEQYF; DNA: TGCGCCAGCAGCTTGAGGACGACAGGGCTTAGTTCCTACGAGCAGTACTTC
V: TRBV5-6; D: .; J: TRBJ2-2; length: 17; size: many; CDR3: CASSPTYKGANTGELFF; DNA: TGTGCCAGCAGCCCTACCTACAAAGGGGCGAACACCGGGGAGCTGTTTTTT
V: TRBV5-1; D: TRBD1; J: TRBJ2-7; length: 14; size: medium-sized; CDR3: CASSQQGVSYEQYF; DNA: TGCGCCAGCAGCCAACAGGGGGTCTCCTACGAGCAGTACTTC
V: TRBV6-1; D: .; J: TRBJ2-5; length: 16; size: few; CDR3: CASRSPRAPGGETQYF; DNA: TGTGCCAGCAGGTCGCCCCGGGCCCCAGGTGGGGAGACCCAGTACTTC
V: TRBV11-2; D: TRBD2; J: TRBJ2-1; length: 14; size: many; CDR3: CASSLAGGAREQFF; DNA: TGTGCCAGCAGCTTGGCGGGAGGGGCGCGTGAGCAGTTCTTC
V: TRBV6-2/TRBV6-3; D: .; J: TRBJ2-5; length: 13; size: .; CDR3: CASSWGTQETQYF; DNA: TGTGCCAGCAGTTGGGGGACCCAAGAGACCCAGTACTTC
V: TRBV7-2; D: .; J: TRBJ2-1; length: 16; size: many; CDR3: CASSLVAGSSYNEQFF; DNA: TGTGCCAGCAGCTTAGTCGCGGGTAGCTCCTACAATGAGCAGTTCTTC